The 26 T cell receptor beta chains in this list originate from one sample, sequenced in a study of technical replicates of blood from several donors. The protocol was immunoSEQ multiplex PCR, while the TCRdb copy is restricted to in-frame clones and leaves out a portion. The sample shows 65,000 to 90,000 clones, just over 85% of them seen only once. What was sequenced was PBMCs. Every receptor here comes from a human donor in good health. Some clones in this sample may be carry-over from other donors' samples.

This chain uses TRBV29-1 with TRBJ1-1, with D perhaps matching TRBD1 (6 bases). Per germline, CDR1 SQVTM and CDR2 ANQGSEA. The CDR3 is made up of 15 amino acids. V lost 6 bases and J 0 bases, leaving 17 bases between the germline ends. CDR3 sequence (DNA): TGCAGCGTGACCGGCCGGACAGACATGAACACTGAAGCTTTCTTT. Residues: CSVTGRTDMNTEAFF.

The chain joins TRBV5-4 to TRBJ2-7, with TRBD2 matching 8 bases. With 0 bases clipped from V and 5 bases from J, the junction kept 7 bases outside the gene matches. Germline lookup yields CDR1 SGHNT and CDR2 YYREEE (reference sequence). The CDR3 spans 15 residues. Here the CDR3 DNA reads TGTGCCAGCAGCTTGGTCGGGGGGGCCGGCCACGAGCAGTACTTC. Translated, it gives CASSLVGGAGHEQYF.

The CDR3 here is CASSAGGAGGPMEQFF. CDR3 bases: TGCGCCAGCAGCGCCGGTGGAGCGGGAGGTCCCATGGAGCAGTTCTTC. The chain uses TRBV5-1 and TRBJ2-1; 9 bases fit TRBD2. The CDR3 consists of 16 residues. V was clipped by 4 bases and J by 10 bases; unmatched bases: 15. Germline CDR1 and CDR2: SGHRS and YFSETQ.

The chain links TRBV18 to TRBJ2-5; D might be TRBD1 (5 bases). The CDR3 consists of 14 residues. Germline CDR1 reads KGHSH; CDR2 reads LQKENI. The germline V and J ends were trimmed by 5 bases and 5 bases, with 15 bases remaining between them. CDR3 sequence: CASSNRTIQETQYF. In nucleotides, the CDR3 is TGTGCCAGCTCAAACAGGACCATCCAGGAGACCCAGTACTTC.

This clone was observed a few times. The CDR3 here is CASSYATGGIPIELFF. The CDR3 bases are TGTGCCAGCAGTTACGCGACAGGGGGAATTCCGATAGAACTGTTTTTT. The genes are TRBV6-6 and TRBJ1-4; 9 bases fit TRBD1. The V gene's germline CDR1 is MNHNY and CDR2 SVGAGI (reference sequence). With V trimmed by 2 bases and J by 12 bases, 13 bases remained unmatched. This CDR3 is 16 amino acids long.

V and J are TRBV30 and TRBJ1-5, with a possible D match to TRBD1 (6 bases). CDR1 GTSNPN and CDR2 SVGIG come from the germline V gene (reference sequence). With 0 bases removed from V and 7 bases from J, the gap between germline ends came to 13 bases. The CDR3 consists of 14 residues. The CDR3 DNA reads TGTGCCTGGAGTGTAGGGGGAAAGGGGCAGCCCCAGCATTTT. Its protein is CAWSVGGKGQPQHF.

This rearrangement joins TRBV7-9 to TRBJ1-5; a weak D match, TRBD1 (6 bases). Germline V gene data show CDR1 as SEHNR and CDR2 as FQNEAQ (reference sequence). The V end lost 4 bases, the J end lost 2 bases, and 12 bases lay between the germline ends. This CDR3 has 15 residues. The CDR3 nucleotides are TGTGCCAGCAGCTCAACAGGGAAGGGCAATCAGCCCCAGCATTTT. This sequence encodes CASSSTGKGNQPQHF.

The rearrangement joins TRBV7-9 to TRBJ2-1; D ambiguous. This CDR3 contains 15 residues. The germline CDR1 and CDR2 sequences are SEHNR and FQNEAQ (reference sequence). Deletions cut 5 bases from V and 1 base from J, with 12 bases between. As DNA, the CDR3 is TGTGCCAGCAGCAAACTGGGCCAATCCTACAATGAGCAGTTCTTC. Translating gives CASSKLGQSYNEQFF.

The chain couples TRBV2 to TRBJ2-3; perhaps TRBD2 as D (6 bases). The ends were cut back, 7 bases at V and 8 bases at J, with 25 bases in the middle. The CDR3 has 16 amino acids. From germline, CDR1 is SNHLY and CDR2 FYNNEI. The CDR3 is CASKTLGRPKMGTQYF. Here the CDR3 DNA reads TGTGCCAGCAAAACTCTGGGGAGGCCGAAGATGGGTACGCAGTATTTT.

The rearrangement joins TRBV7-8 to TRBJ2-7; 8 positions match TRBD1. V gave up 3 bases and J gave up 7 bases; unmatched junction bases: 2. The CDR3 is made up of 12 amino acids. The V gene's germline CDR1 is SGHVS and CDR2 FQNEAQ. The CDR3 DNA reads TGTGCCAGCAGCTTTGGACAGGGTGAGCAGTACTTC. Translation gives CASSFGQGEQYF.

The chain joins TRBV7-9 to TRBJ2-3; TRBD2 matches at 10 bases. V lost 6 bases, J lost 2 bases, and 8 bases stayed unmatched. Germline loops: CDR1 SEHNR, CDR2 FQNEAQ (reference sequence). CDR3 length: 16 amino acids. The CDR3 region has the DNA TGTGCCAGCAGTCGACGGACTAGCGGCCCCACAGATACGCAGTATTTT. It is translated as CASSRRTSGPTDTQYF.

This clone was picked up a small number of times. CDR3 residues: CATSRITGLNEQFF. The DNA for the CDR3 is TGTGCCACCAGCAGGATCACAGGGTTGAATGAGCAGTTCTTC. The V and J genes are TRBV15 and TRBJ2-1, with D maybe TRBD1 (6 bases). V was cut by 3 bases and J by 7 bases, with 13 bases left in between. The germline gives CDR1 LNHNV, CDR2 YYDKDF (reference sequence). The CDR3 contains 14 residues.

The chain links TRBV4-1 to TRBJ1-1; D is unclear. V was cut by 0 bases and J by 8 bases, with 16 bases left in between. The germline CDR1 and CDR2 sequences are MGHRA and YSYEKL. The CDR3 contains 15 residues. The DNA for the CDR3 is TGCGCCAGCAGCCAAGATACCCTCGGGGAGAAGGAAGCTTTCTTT. Its translation: CASSQDTLGEKEAFF.

The chain recombines TRBV7-2 with TRBJ2-3; D may be TRBD1 (6 bases). This CDR3 comprises 13 residues. Germline V gene data show CDR1 as SGHTA and CDR2 as FQGNSA. V dropped 2 bases and J dropped 5 bases, with 8 bases sitting between them. CDR3 loop: CASSLRGGDTQYF. CDR3 nucleotide sequence: TGTGCCAGCAGCTTACGAGGGGGAGATACGCAGTATTTT.

The gene calls are TRBV2 and TRBJ2-2, with D perhaps matching TRBD1 (6 bases). Germline V lookup: CDR1 SNHLY, CDR2 FYNNEI. V lost 7 bases and J lost 3, with 15 bases in between. The CDR3 is 15 amino acids. CDR3 coding DNA: TGTGCCAGCACCTCACAGGGAAGGGACACCGGGGAGCTGTTTTTT. Amino acids: CASTSQGRDTGELFF.

The rearrangement links TRBV2 to TRBJ2-1; 12 bases align to TRBD2. The length of the CDR3 is 16 residues. The germline gives CDR1 SNHLY, CDR2 FYNNEI. With 7 bases clipped from V and 4 bases from J, the junction kept 8 bases outside the gene matches. In nucleotides, the CDR3 is TGTGCCAGCACCTCACTAGCGGGGGGAGCTTACAATGAGCAGTTCTTC. It is translated as CASTSLAGGAYNEQFF.

The J gene is TRBJ1-2, the V gene TRBV4-3; D is possibly TRBD1 (6 bases). Between the trimmed V and J ends, which lost 4 bases and 0 bases, there was a span of 12 bases. The germline CDR1 and CDR2 sequences are LGHNA and YSLEER. This CDR3 has 15 residues. In nucleotides, the CDR3 is TGCGCCAGCAGCCCCGCGTACAGGGCTAACTATGGCTACACCTTC. Protein sequence: CASSPAYRANYGYTF.

This sequence joins TRBV6-4 and TRBJ2-2; the match to TRBD2 covers 8 bases. Germline values: CDR1 MRHNA, CDR2 SNTAGT. V shed 5 bases, J shed 3 bases, and the junction held 8 bases outside the gene matches. CDR3 length: 16 amino acids. The CDR3 reads CASSSLGTRDTGELFF. CDR3 nucleotide sequence: TGTGCCAGCAGTTCGCTAGGGACTAGGGACACCGGGGAGCTGTTTTTT.

This clone occurred a few times. The chain is built from TRBV18 and TRBJ1-5; the D gene is possibly TRBD1 (6 bases). Germline assignment: CDR1 KGHSH and CDR2 LQKENI. CDR3 length equals 14 residues. Trimming stripped 5 bases from V and 0 bases from J, with 8 bases between. For the CDR3, the DNA is TGTGCCAGCTCAAGACAGGTTAGCAATCAGCCCCAGCATTTT. As protein: CASSRQVSNQPQHF.

V is TRBV7-2 and J is TRBJ2-1; D unresolved. V shed 3 bases and J shed 5 bases, with 14 bases lying between them. In germline, CDR1 is SGHTA, CDR2 FQGNSA. CDR3 length equals 15 residues. The CDR3 DNA reads TGTGCCAGCAGCTTCCGAGTTGCGGTCGACAATGAGCAGTTCTTC. Translating it yields CASSFRVAVDNEQFF.

The chain links TRBV2 to TRBJ1-2; D gene unclear. Germline-derived CDR1 and CDR2 are SNHLY and FYNNEI. The CDR3 covers 13 residues. V dropped 6 bases and J dropped 4 bases, with 12 bases sitting between them. The CDR3 coding sequence is TGTGCCAGCAGGGGAGCGGGGAGCTATGGCTACACCTTC. It yields the protein CASRGAGSYGYTF.

The chain links TRBV2 to TRBJ2-1, with D perhaps matching TRBD1 (5 bases). This CDR3 is built from 14 residues. The V gene lost 7 bases and the J gene lost 5 bases, with 15 bases spanning the gap. CDR1 and CDR2 from the germline V gene are SNHLY and FYNNEI. This chain's CDR3 is CASTPSRADNEQFF. As DNA, the CDR3 is TGTGCCAGCACCCCGTCCAGGGCAGACAATGAGCAGTTCTTC.

The genes are TRBV6-6 and TRBJ1-3, with 7 bases fitting TRBD1. J gave up 1 base and V 8 bases, and 2 bases lay outside the gene matches. The length of the CDR3 is 13 residues. CDR1 is MNHNY, CDR2 SVGAGI, per germline (reference sequence). CDR3: CASGTASGNTIYF. Here the CDR3 DNA reads TGTGCCAGCGGGACAGCATCTGGAAACACCATATATTTT.

This sequence joins TRBV14 and TRBJ2-3; TRBD1 aligns across 12 bases. Germline CDR1 reads SGHDN; CDR2 reads FVKESK. V trimming: 4 bases; J trimming: 3 bases; junction bases outside the gene matches: 14. The CDR3 has 19 amino acids. The CDR3 DNA reads as TGTGCCAGCAGCCCCCGAACCAGATGGGGACAGGGGGCTACAGATACGCAGTATTTT. Translating gives CASSPRTRWGQGATDTQYF. Full variable domain (rest looked up from reference TRBV14 and TRBJ2-3): EAGVTQFPSHSVIEKGQTVTLRCDPISGHDNLYWYRRVMGKEIKFLLHFVKESKQDESGMPNNRFLAERTGGTYSTLKVQPAELEDSGVYFCASSPRTRWGQGATDTQYFGPGTRLTVL.

In this sample, this clone turned up once. The V gene is TRBV14, the J gene TRBJ2-5; tentative D call: TRBD1 (5 bases). The V gene's germline CDR1 is SGHDN and CDR2 FVKESK. This CDR3 region has 16 residues. V lost 0 bases, J lost 1 base, and 12 bases lay in between. The CDR3 sequence is CASSQDAGSLQETQYF. In DNA form, the CDR3 reads TGTGCCAGCAGCCAAGATGCAGGGTCCCTCCAAGAGACCCAGTACTTC. The variable domain in full, completed from reference TRBV14 and TRBJ2-5, reads EAGVTQFPSHSVIEKGQTVTLRCDPISGHDNLYWYRRVMGKEIKFLLHFVKESKQDESGMPNNRFLAERTGGTYSTLKVQPAELEDSGVYFCASSQDAGSLQETQYFGPGTRLLVL.

This clone was found once. The rearrangement joins TRBV4-3 to TRBJ1-6; no definite D call. Germline lookup yields CDR1 LGHNA and CDR2 YSLEER. Between the trimmed V and J ends, which lost 4 bases and 11 bases, there was a span of 24 bases. The CDR3 covers 17 residues. CDR3: CASSRGRTGVRGTPLHF. CDR3 DNA sequence: TGCGCCAGCAGCCGAGGAAGGACCGGGGTCCGAGGGACACCCCTCCACTTT.